This passage covers 31 T cell receptor beta chains from one sample sequenced in a study of beta chain features in type 1 diabetes. The study, taken as a whole, reports: Moderate yet significant TCRB CDR3 shortening was seen in Type 1 diabetes patients in all four CD4+ subsets.

Reverse transcribing all isolated RNA meant expressed TCRB transcripts were sequenced. Clones were sequenced by immunoSEQ multiplex PCR, and TCRdb holds only the in-frame ones, with some missing. The table includes over 100,000 clones, 15% to 20% detected once. These receptors lack a known antigen. Sequencing was performed on central memory CD4+ T cells from blood. These receptors were obtained from a man aged 25 to 40 with type 1 diabetes.

The chain joins TRBV7-9 to TRBJ2-7; D ambiguous. V lost 3 bases and J lost 5, with 11 bases in between. CDR3 length: 13 amino acids. Germline CDR1 reads SEHNR; CDR2 reads FQNEAQ (reference sequence). The CDR3 region is CASSFLGGHEQYF. Here the CDR3 DNA reads TGTGCCAGCAGCTTCCTGGGCGGTCACGAGCAGTACTTC.

The table lists this clone with a few counts. This chain connects TRBV12-5 to TRBJ1-1; no clear D gene. Germline V gene sequence: CDR1 LGHNT, CDR2 FRNRAP. CDR3 length: 11 residues. Trimming took 1 base from V and 8 from J, leaving 5 bases between them. The CDR3 coding sequence is TGTGCTAGTGGTTTGGCCTGGGAAGCTTTCTTT. This codes for CASGLAWEAFF.

In DNA form, the CDR3 reads TGTGCCAGCAGCTCCAAAGACAGCCGCTCCTACGAGCAGTACTTC. Its protein is CASSSKDSRSYEQYF. The rearrangement joins TRBV7-2 to TRBJ2-7, with D perhaps TRBD1 (5 bases). CDR3 size: 15 residues. Germline V gene data show CDR1 as SGHTA and CDR2 as FQGNSA. V was cut by 4 bases and J by 0 bases, with 13 bases left in between.

This clone was found a few times. V usage is TRBV14 and J usage is TRBJ1-1, with TRBD1 matching 7 bases. Germline trimming cut 4 bases from V and 0 bases from J; bases unmatched to any gene: 5. Germline V lookup: CDR1 SGHDN, CDR2 FVKESK. This CDR3 contains 15 residues. DNA of the CDR3: TGTGCCAGCAGCCCTCTGACAGGGCTGAACACTGAAGCTTTCTTT. Protein product: CASSPLTGLNTEAFF.

This clone appeared a few times. The rearrangement links TRBV25-1 to TRBJ2-3; no definite D call. Germline CDR1 and CDR2: MGHDK and SYGVNS. The length of the CDR3 is 13 residues. Trimming stripped 6 bases from V and 2 bases from J, with 9 bases between. CDR3 coding DNA: TGTGCCAGCAGAAACGAGAACACAGATACGCAGTATTTT. Residues: CASRNENTDTQYF.

V is TRBV4-3 and J is TRBJ2-3, with D maybe TRBD2 (5 bases). Germline V gene sequence: CDR1 LGHNA, CDR2 YSLEER. V was cut by 3 bases and J by 3 bases, with 10 bases left in between. There are 14 residues in the CDR3. DNA for the CDR3: TGCGCCAGCAGCCATTTTACTAGGACAGATACGCAGTATTTT. This encodes CASSHFTRTDTQYF.

This clone was picked up a small number of times. The J gene is TRBJ2-3, the V gene TRBV2; no firm D call. The V end was cut by 6 bases, the J end by 1 base, with 11 bases between. Per germline, CDR1 SNHLY and CDR2 FYNNEI. The CDR3 length is 14 residues. The CDR3 sequence is CASSLLSGTDTQYF. The DNA of the CDR3 is TGTGCCAGCAGCCTACTTAGTGGCACAGATACGCAGTATTTT. The entire variable domain, with the rest obtained from reference TRBV2 and TRBJ2-3, is as follows: EPEVTQTPSHQVTQMGQEVILRCVPISNHLYFYWYRQILGQKVEFLVSFYNNEISEKSEIFDDQFSVERPDGSNFTLKIRSTKLEDSAMYFCASSLLSGTDTQYFGPGTRLTVL.

This clone has more than one count but fewer than ten. The rearrangement links TRBV13 to TRBJ1-3, with D perhaps matching TRBD1 (6 bases). The CDR3 is 16 residues long. Deletions cut 3 bases from V and 4 bases from J, with 16 bases between. CDR1 PRHDT and CDR2 FYEKMQ come from the germline V gene (reference sequence). CDR3 nucleotide sequence: TGTGCCAGCAGCTTCAACACCGGGACAAAAGGAAACACCATATATTTT. Translating it yields CASSFNTGTKGNTIYF.

V is TRBV7-6 and J is TRBJ1-2, with D hard to call. V lost 5 bases, J lost 2 bases, and 12 bases lay in between. This CDR3 contains 14 residues. CDR1 is SGHVS, CDR2 FNYEAQ, per germline. The DNA of the CDR3 is TGTGCCAGCAGCCCCCTCCCCCAAAACTATGGCTACACCTTC. As protein: CASSPLPQNYGYTF.

This chain connects TRBV11-3 to TRBJ2-5, with a possible D match to TRBD1 (5 bases). CDR1 is SGHNT, CDR2 YENEEA, per germline. Between the trimmed V and J ends, which lost 0 bases and 1 base, there was a span of 15 bases. The CDR3 is 17 amino acids. The CDR3, as DNA: TGTGCCAGCAGCTTAGATCGGCCAGGGTCCACCCAAGAGACCCAGTACTTC. It is translated as CASSLDRPGSTQETQYF.

In its sample, this clone was seen a few times. V gene TRBV11-2 combines with J gene TRBJ2-3; D is uncertain. Germline CDR1 reads SGHAT; CDR2 reads FQNNGV. This CDR3 region has 14 residues. The ends were cut back, 2 bases at V and 5 bases at J, with 11 bases in the middle. The CDR3 is CASSLMPLRDTQYF. The CDR3 nucleotides read TGTGCCAGCAGCTTAATGCCCTTGAGAGATACGCAGTATTTT.

The gene calls are TRBV9 and TRBJ2-2, with TRBD1 identical over 10 bases. J lost 13 bases, V lost 0 bases, and 12 bases had no gene match. The CDR3 covers 16 residues. The V gene's germline CDR1 is SGDLS and CDR2 YYNGEE. In DNA form, the CDR3 reads TGTGCCAGCAGCGTAGGAGCAGGGACAGGGGACCGGGTGCTGTTTTTT. Its translation: CASSVGAGTGDRVLFF.

The sample holds a few counts of this clone. The chain carries TRBV21-1 and TRBJ1-4; the D call of TRBD1 is as the table states it, not checked on the DNA. TRBV21-1 is a recognized pseudogene. The CDR3 spans 15 residues. The CDR3 sequence: CASSERAQANEKLFF. The DNA of the CDR3 is TGTGCCAGCAGCGAAAGGGCACAGGCTAATGAAAAACTGTTTTTT.

This clone was counted a few times. The rearrangement uses TRBV28 and TRBJ1-4; a possible D gene is TRBD1 (5 bases). Trimming shortened V by 3 bases and J by 7 bases, and 15 bases separated the two germline ends. This CDR3 spans 15 amino acids. CDR1 MDHEN and CDR2 SYDVKM come from the germline V gene. In DNA form, the CDR3 reads TGTGCCAGCAGTTTGAACAGGATTCAAGGTGAAAAACTGTTTTTT. Translation gives CASSLNRIQGEKLFF.

The chain couples TRBV4-1 to TRBJ2-3; TRBD2 aligns across 13 bases. Germline V gene sequence: CDR1 MGHRA, CDR2 YSYEKL. This CDR3 comprises 14 residues. J gave up 3 bases and V 9 bases, and 3 bases lay outside the gene matches. The CDR3 here is CASRTSGGTDTQYF. In nucleotides, the CDR3 is TGCGCCAGTAGGACTAGCGGGGGAACAGATACGCAGTATTTT.

This sequence joins TRBV5-4 and TRBJ1-6; no firm D call. Germline V CDR1 and CDR2: SGHNT, YYREEE (reference sequence). V lost 0 bases, J lost 5 bases, and 9 bases lay in between. The length of the CDR3 is 15 residues. Here the CDR3 reads CASSLVGIHNSPLHF. CDR3 sequence (DNA): TGTGCCAGCAGCTTGGTAGGGATCCATAATTCACCCCTCCACTTT. Filled out from reference TRBV5-4 and TRBJ1-6, the complete variable domain reads ETGVTQSPTHLIKTRGQQVTLRCSSQSGHNTVSWYQQALGQGPQFIFQYYREEENGRGNFPPRFSGLQFPNYSSELNVNALELDDSALYLCASSLVGIHNSPLHFGNGTRLTVT.

Ten or more counts support this clone. This chain connects TRBV5-1 to TRBJ2-2; D is unclear. The CDR3 runs 13 residues. The V gene lost 4 bases and the J gene lost 6 bases, with 10 bases spanning the gap. Germline V lookup: CDR1 SGHRS, CDR2 YFSETQ. The DNA of the CDR3 is TGCGCCAGCAGCGACGGGTGGTCCGGGGAGCTGTTTTTT. Encoded protein: CASSDGWSGELFF.

The V gene is TRBV7-2, the J gene TRBJ2-3; 8 bases line up with TRBD1. The CDR3 has 15 amino acids. Losses at the gene ends were 5 bases for V and 4 bases for J; bases not matched to a gene: 8. CDR1 is SGHTA and CDR2 is FQGNSA in the germline V gene. The CDR3 bases are TGTGCCAGCAGCAAAGGGACAGGAGGTGCAGATACGCAGTATTTT. This encodes CASSKGTGGADTQYF.

This clone was found a few times. The chain combines TRBV16 with TRBJ1-1; D is possibly TRBD1 (5 bases). Germline CDR1 KGHSY, CDR2 FQNENV. Trimming removed 4 bases from V and 6 bases from J, with 15 bases in between. CDR3 size: 14 residues. The CDR3 DNA reads as TGTGCCAGCAGCCGCAGGGTTGTCTGGCCTGAAGCTTTCTTT. Its protein product is CASSRRVVWPEAFF.

This clone was detected a few times. This rearrangement joins TRBV6-5 to TRBJ2-5; D is perhaps TRBD1 or TRBD2 (5 bases each). CDR1 is MNHEY and CDR2 is SVGAGI in the germline V gene. CDR3 length: 12 amino acids. V lost 2 bases, J lost 7 bases, and 8 bases lay in between. CDR3 amino acids: CASSYPRGTQYF. DNA for the CDR3: TGTGCCAGCAGTTACCCGAGGGGGACCCAGTACTTC.

This chain uses TRBV15 with TRBJ2-7, with D possibly being TRBD2 (5 bases). V was cut by 5 bases and J by 9 bases, with 14 bases left in between. CDR3 length: 12 amino acids. CDR1 is LNHNV and CDR2 is YYDKDF in the germline V gene (reference sequence). The CDR3 region is CATSAGESGQYF. In DNA form, the CDR3 reads TGTGCCACCAGCGCCGGGGAGTCCGGGCAGTACTTC.

This clone was observed a handful of times. V is TRBV7-2 and J is TRBJ2-4; D is perhaps TRBD1 (6 bases). Trimming stripped 1 base from V and 7 bases from J, with 14 bases between. The CDR3 has 15 amino acids. The germline CDR1 and CDR2 sequences are SGHTA and FQGNSA. The CDR3 DNA sequence: TGTGCCAGCAGCTTAGAAGGGACACTTGGGAACATTCAGTACTTC. This gives the protein CASSLEGTLGNIQYF.

This clone appeared a few times. The chain uses TRBV6-6 and TRBJ1-1; TRBD1 matches at 7 bases. The ends lost 6 bases at V and 5 bases at J; junction bases unmatched: 6. The CDR3 is 13 residues long. Germline CDR1 reads MNHNY; CDR2 reads SVGAGI (reference sequence). The DNA of the CDR3 is TGTGCCAGCAGCTCGACAGGGAGGACTGAAGCTTTCTTT. Translated, it gives CASSSTGRTEAFF.

This clone has a handful of counts. This chain connects TRBV9 to TRBJ1-5, with D unresolved. The CDR3 spans 13 residues. Germline CDR1 is SGDLS and CDR2 is YYNGEE. Trimming removed 0 bases at V and 6 bases at J, with 7 bases between. In nucleotides, the CDR3 is TGTGCCAGCAGCGTAGGGCCAGGTCAGCCCCAGCATTTT. It specifies CASSVGPGQPQHF. The variable domain in full, with the rest retrieved from reference TRBV9 and TRBJ1-5, is DSGVTQTPKHLITATGQRVTLRCSPRSGDLSVYWYQQSLDQGLQFLIQYYNGEERAKGNILERFSAQQFPDLHSELNLSSLELGDSALYFCASSVGPGQPQHFGDGTRLSIL.

The rearrangement uses TRBV6-1 and TRBJ2-5; the D call may be TRBD1 or TRBD2 (6 bases each). The germline CDR1 and CDR2 sequences are MNHNS and SASEGT. V was trimmed by 6 bases and J by 3 bases, leaving 17 bases between them. The CDR3 has 15 residues. The CDR3 loop is CASSAKGGPEETQYF. CDR3 DNA: TGTGCCAGCAGCGCAAAAGGGGGGCCGGAAGAGACCCAGTACTTC.

The chain is built from TRBV4-1 and TRBJ2-7; D gene uncertain. The germline V gene has CDR1 MGHRA and CDR2 YSYEKL. V lost 1 base and J 0 bases, leaving 7 bases between the germline ends. This CDR3 comprises 14 residues. The CDR3 sequence is CASSQAAGSYEQYF. CDR3 bases: TGCGCCAGCAGCCAAGCGGCCGGCTCCTACGAGCAGTACTTC.

In nucleotides, the CDR3 is TGTGCCAGCACTCCCCCGGGGGGCTATGGCTACACCTTC. Translated: CASTPPGGYGYTF. The rearrangement uses TRBV7-9 and TRBJ1-2, with D possibly being TRBD1 (5 bases). Germline CDR1 reads SEHNR; CDR2 reads FQNEAQ (reference sequence). The CDR3 runs 13 residues. Trimming took off 7 bases at V and 4 bases at J, with 13 bases between the two ends.

The sample holds a few counts of this clone. The chain carries TRBV7-3 and TRBJ2-7; 10 positions agree with TRBD1. V lost 7 bases and J lost 5; bases outside the gene matches: 5. Germline-derived CDR1 and CDR2 are SGHTA and FQGTGA. The CDR3 spans 13 residues. This chain's CDR3 is CASTSGQGNEQYF. In nucleotides, the CDR3 is TGTGCCAGCACCTCGGGACAGGGGAACGAGCAGTACTTC.

This clone has only a few counts. The CDR3: CASSLRAKKFF. CDR3 coding DNA: TGTGCCAGCAGCTTAAGGGCTAAGAAGTTCTTC. This chain connects TRBV11-2 to TRBJ2-1; D not certain. CDR1 is SGHAT and CDR2 is FQNNGV in the germline V gene. V was shortened by 2 bases and J by 14 bases, with 10 bases between the two germline ends. The length of the CDR3 is 11 residues.

The sample holds a few counts of this clone. The chain employs TRBV28 and TRBJ1-4, with D possibly being TRBD1 (5 bases). Trimming removed 4 bases at V and 3 bases at J, with 15 bases between. The CDR3 has 16 amino acids. Germline CDR1 MDHEN, CDR2 SYDVKM. CDR3 loop: CASSSPWGGPNEKLFF. The CDR3 nucleotides read TGTGCCAGCAGTTCCCCTTGGGGGGGTCCTAATGAAAAACTGTTTTTT.

V and J are TRBV13 and TRBJ1-6; 8 positions agree with TRBD1. CDR3 size: 17 residues. V gave up 3 bases and J gave up 9 bases; unmatched junction bases: 13. Germline V gives CDR1 PRHDT, CDR2 FYEKMQ (reference sequence). The CDR3 protein is CASSFAAQQGVGSPLHF. For the CDR3, the DNA is TGTGCCAGCAGCTTTGCCGCTCAACAGGGGGTGGGTTCACCCCTCCACTTT.